Following are 2 T cell receptor beta chains from one sample sequenced in a study of cytomegalovirus exposure and HLA in healthy donors (dated by TCRdb to 2015 to 2018). Preparation of the library involved the immunoSEQ multiplex PCR assay. For the multiplex PCR, a mixture combining 60 forward primers for TCR Vbeta segments and 13 reverse primers for TCR Jbeta segments was used. This is the immuneACCESS table as TCRdb keeps it, with only in-frame sequences that have V and J called. A part of the clones is gone; compared with another copy, unresolved V genes explain less than half, and the rest is unexplained. This sample is represented by some 180,000 clones; more than 75% of them were singletons. Of the sample, 14% falls within the top ten clones. The sequencing sample was made of PBMCs. These receptors were taken from a woman younger than 45 in good health and CMV-seropositive.

The V gene is TRBV12-2, the J gene TRBJ2-7; the D call of TRBD1 is as the table states it, not checked on the DNA. TRBV12-2 represents a pseudogene. The CDR3 contains 11 residues. The CDR3 protein is CASRLDSKQYF. In nucleotides, the CDR3 is TGTGCAAGTCGCTTGGACAGTAAGCAGTACTTC.

This clone has a handful of counts. The J gene is TRBJ2-3, the V gene TRBV6-5; 9 nucleotides line up with TRBD2. CDR1 is MNHEY and CDR2 is SVGAGI in the germline V gene. The CDR3 loop spans 15 amino acids. The ends lost 9 bases at V and 6 bases at J; junction bases unmatched: 13. The CDR3 DNA follows: TGTGCCAGTAGTGGTAGCGGGGGCCCGGAGGATACGCAGTATTTT. It codes for CASSGSGGPEDTQYF.